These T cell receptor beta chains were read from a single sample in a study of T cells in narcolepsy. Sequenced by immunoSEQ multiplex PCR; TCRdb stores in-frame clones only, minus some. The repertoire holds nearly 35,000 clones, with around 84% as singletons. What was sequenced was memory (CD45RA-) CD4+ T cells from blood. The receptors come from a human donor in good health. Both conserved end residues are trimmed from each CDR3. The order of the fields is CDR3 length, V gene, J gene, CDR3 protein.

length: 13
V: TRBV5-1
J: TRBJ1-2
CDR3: ASSLVSGARVGYT

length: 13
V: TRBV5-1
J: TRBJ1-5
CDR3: ASSAGQGDNQPQH

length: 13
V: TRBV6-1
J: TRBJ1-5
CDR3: ASKQGNRGNQPQH

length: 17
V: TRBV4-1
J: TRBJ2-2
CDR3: ASSQGRIGGGTPTGELF

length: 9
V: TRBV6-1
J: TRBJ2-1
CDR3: ASSGPPEQF

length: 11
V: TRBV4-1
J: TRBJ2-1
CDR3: ASSQTFSDGQF

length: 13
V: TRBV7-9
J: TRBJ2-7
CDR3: ASSLVAGDEREQY

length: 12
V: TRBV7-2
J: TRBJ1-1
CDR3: ASRWAGGNTEAF

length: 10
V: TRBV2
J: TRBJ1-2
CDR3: ATSLKNYGYT

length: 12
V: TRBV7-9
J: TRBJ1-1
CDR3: ASSGDRGVTEAF

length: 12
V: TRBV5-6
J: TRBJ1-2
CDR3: ASSRPERNYGYT

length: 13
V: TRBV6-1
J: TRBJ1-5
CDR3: ASSPGELSNQPQH

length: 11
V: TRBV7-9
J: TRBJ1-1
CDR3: ASSLNQGAEAF

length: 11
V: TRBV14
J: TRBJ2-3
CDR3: ASSQYGTDTQY

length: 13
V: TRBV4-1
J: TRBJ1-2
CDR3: ASSQAGQGLYGYT

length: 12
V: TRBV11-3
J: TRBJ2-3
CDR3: ASSSGTVRDTQY

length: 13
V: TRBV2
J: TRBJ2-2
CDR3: ASSEVEGGTGELF

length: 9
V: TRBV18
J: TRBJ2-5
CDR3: ASSPGETQY

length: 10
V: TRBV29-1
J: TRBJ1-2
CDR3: SVKGSDYGYT

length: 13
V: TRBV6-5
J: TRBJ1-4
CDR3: ASSETGTGSEKLF

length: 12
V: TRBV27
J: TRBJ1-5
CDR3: ASSPRQLNQPQH

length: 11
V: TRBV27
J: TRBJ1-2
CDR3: ASSLTGDYGYT

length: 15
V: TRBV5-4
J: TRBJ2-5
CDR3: ASSPPLKGSIVETQY

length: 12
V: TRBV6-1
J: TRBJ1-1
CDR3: ASSLGHKDTEAF

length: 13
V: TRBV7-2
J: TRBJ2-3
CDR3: ASSSGTRGSDTQY

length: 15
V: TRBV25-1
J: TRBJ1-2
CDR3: ASSYSGTAERLYGYT

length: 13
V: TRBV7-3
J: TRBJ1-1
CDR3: ASSLTGNMNTEAF

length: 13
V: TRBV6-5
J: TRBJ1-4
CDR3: ASSRLREGGEKLF

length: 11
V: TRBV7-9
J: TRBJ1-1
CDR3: ASSLGWGNNAF

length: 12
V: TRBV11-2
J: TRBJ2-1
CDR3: ASSLDLVTNEQF

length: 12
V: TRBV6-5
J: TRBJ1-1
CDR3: ASSRFGPGAEAF

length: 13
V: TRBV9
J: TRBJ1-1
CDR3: ASSVGSLGNTEAF

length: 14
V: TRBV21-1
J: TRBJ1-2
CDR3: ASSKKVWGRDYGYT

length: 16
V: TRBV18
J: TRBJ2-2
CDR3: ASSRYMPAGTNTGELF

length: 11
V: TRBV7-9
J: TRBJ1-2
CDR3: ASSLVKGDGYT

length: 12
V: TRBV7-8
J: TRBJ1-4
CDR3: ASSPPTRGEKLF

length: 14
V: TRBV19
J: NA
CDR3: ASSPKPGGTFYEQY

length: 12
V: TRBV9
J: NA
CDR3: ASSVGPTGSEQY

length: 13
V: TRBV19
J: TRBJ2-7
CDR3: ASSDTGGAVYEQY

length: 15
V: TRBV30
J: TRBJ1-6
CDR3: AWSFRDRGRNNSPLH

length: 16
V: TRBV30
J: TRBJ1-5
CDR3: AWREPGHSKVVNQPQH

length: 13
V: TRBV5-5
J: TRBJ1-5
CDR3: ASSWTDRENQPQH

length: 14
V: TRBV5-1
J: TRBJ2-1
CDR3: ASSLGGLSSYNEQF

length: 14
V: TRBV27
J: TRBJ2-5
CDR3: ASSPGLAGGYGAQY

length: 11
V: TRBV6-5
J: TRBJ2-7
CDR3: ASSEELSYEQY

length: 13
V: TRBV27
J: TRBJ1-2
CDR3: ASSFGTGMGYGYT

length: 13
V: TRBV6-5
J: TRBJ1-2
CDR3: ASIRTGSLGDGYT

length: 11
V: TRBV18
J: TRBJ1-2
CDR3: ASSPEVDYGYT

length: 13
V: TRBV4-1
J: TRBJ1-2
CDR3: ASSQNAGGRYGYT

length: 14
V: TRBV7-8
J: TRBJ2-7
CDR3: ASSSQTGRSSYEQY

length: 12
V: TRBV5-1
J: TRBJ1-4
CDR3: ASSLEGPYEKLF

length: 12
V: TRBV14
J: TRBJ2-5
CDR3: ASSQGMRSETQY

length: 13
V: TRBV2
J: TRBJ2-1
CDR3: ASNPPAGEYNEQF

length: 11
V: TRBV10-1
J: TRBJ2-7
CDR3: ASSGGQDSEQY

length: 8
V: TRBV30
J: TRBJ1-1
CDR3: ACRTTEAF

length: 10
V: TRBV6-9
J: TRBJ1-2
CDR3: ASSGTGRGYT

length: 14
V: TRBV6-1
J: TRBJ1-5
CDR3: ASSEIEGVGNQPQH

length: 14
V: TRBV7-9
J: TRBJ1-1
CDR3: ASSPVIQYRSTEAF

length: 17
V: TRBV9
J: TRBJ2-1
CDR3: ASTSGTGGSSGIRSEQF